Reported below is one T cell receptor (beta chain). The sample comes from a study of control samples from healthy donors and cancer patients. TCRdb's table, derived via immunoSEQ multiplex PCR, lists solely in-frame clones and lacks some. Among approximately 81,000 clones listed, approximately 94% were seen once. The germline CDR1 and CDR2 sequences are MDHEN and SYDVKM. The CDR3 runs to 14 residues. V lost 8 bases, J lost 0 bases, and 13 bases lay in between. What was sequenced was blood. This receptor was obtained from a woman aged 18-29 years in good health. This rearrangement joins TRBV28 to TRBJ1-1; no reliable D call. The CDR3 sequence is CASYKHGMNTEAFF. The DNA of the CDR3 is TGTGCCAGCTATAAACACGGGATGAACACTGAAGCTTTCTTT.